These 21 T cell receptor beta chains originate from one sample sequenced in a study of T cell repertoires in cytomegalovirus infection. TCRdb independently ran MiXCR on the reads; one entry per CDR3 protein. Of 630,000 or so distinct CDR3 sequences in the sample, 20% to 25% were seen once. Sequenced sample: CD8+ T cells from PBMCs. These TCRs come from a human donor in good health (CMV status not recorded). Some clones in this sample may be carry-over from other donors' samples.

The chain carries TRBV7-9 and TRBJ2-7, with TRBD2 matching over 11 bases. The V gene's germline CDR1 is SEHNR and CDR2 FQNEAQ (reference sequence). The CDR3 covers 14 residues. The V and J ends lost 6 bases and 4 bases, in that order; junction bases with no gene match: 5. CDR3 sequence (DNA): TGTGCCAGCAGATCCGGGACTAGCGGTTACGAGCAGTACGTC. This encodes CASRSGTSGYEQYV.

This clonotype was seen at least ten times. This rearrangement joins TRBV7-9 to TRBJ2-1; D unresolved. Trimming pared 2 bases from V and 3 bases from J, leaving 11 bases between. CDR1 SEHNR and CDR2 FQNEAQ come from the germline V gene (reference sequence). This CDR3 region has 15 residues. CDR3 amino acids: CASSLTSSVYNEQFF. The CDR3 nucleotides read TGTGCCAGCAGCTTAACCAGTAGTGTCTACAATGAGCAGTTCTTC.

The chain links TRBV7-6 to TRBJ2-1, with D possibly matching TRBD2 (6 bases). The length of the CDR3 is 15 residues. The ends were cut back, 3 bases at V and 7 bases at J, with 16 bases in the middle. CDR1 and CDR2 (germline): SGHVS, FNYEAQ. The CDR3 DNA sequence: TGTGCCAGCAGCTTTGCCCGACTAGAAGGGAATGAGCAGTTCTTC. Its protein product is CASSFARLEGNEQFF.

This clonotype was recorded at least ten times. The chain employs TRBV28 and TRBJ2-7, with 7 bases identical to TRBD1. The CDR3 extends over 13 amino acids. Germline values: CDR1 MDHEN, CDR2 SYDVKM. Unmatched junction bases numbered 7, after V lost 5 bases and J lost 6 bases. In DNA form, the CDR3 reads TGTGCCAGCAGTCCCCGACAGGGAAGCGAGCAGTACGTC. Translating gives CASSPRQGSEQYV.

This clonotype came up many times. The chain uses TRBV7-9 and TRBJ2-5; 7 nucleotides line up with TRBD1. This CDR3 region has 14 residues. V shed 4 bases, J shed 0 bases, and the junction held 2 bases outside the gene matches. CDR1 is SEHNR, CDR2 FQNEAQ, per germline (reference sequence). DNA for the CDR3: TGTGCCAGCAGCTCAGACAGGGACCAAGAGACCCAGTACTTC. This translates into CASSSDRDQETQYF.

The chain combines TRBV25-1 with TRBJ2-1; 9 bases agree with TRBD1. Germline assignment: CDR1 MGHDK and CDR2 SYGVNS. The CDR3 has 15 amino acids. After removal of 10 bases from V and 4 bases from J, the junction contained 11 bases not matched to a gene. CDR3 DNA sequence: TGTGCCACCATCAACCCGGGACAGGGTTACAATGAGCAGTTCTTC. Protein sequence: CATINPGQGYNEQFF.

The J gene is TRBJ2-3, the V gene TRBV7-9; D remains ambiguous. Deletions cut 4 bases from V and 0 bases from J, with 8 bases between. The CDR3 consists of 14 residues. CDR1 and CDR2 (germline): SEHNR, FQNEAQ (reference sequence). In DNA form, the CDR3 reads TGTGCCAGCAGCTCGCCTCGGAGCACAGATACGCAGTATTTT. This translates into CASSSPRSTDTQYF. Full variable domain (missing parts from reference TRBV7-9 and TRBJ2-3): DTGVSQNPRHKITKRGQNVTFRCDPISEHNRLYWYRQTLGQGPEFLTYFQNEAQLEKSRLLSDRFSAERPKGSFSTLEIQRTEQGDSAMYLCASSSPRSTDTQYFGPGTRLTVL.

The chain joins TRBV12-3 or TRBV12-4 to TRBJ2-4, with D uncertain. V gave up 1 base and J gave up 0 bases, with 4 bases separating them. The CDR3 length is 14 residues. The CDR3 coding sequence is TGTGCCAGCAGTTTAGAATCAGCCAAAAACATTCAGTACTTC. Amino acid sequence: CASSLESAKNIQYF.

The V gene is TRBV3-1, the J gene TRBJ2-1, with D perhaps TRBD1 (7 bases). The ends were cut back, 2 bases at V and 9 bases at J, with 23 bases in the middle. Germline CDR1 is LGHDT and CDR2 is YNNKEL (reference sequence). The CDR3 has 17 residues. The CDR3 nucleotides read TGTGCCAGCAGCCAATCCACCAGGGGGTGGTTAGCGGCTGAGCAGTTCTTC. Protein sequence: CASSQSTRGWLAAEQFF.

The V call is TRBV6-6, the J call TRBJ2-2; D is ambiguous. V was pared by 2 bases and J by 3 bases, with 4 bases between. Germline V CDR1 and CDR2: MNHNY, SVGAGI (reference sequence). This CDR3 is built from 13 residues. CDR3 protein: CASSYVYTGELFF. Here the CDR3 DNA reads TGTGCCAGCAGTTACGTCTACACCGGGGAGCTGTTTTTT.

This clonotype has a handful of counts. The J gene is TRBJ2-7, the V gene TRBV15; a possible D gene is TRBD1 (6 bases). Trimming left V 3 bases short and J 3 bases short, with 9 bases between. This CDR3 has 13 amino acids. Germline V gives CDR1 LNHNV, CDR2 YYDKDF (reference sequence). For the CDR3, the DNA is TGTGCCACCAGCAGTCAACAGGGCTACGAGCAGTACTTC. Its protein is CATSSQQGYEQYF.

Here the CDR3 DNA reads TGCAGTGCTAGAGCGGGAGGTTACAATGAGCAGTTCTTC. Its translation: CSARAGGYNEQFF. The chain links TRBV20-1 to TRBJ2-1; 7 bases fit TRBD2. V shed 1 base and J 4 bases; nucleotides not matched to a gene: 1. Germline loops: CDR1 DFQATT, CDR2 SNEGSKA (reference sequence). The CDR3 consists of 13 residues.

The CDR3 DNA is TGTGCCAGCAGTTACACTAGCGGGGGGGCCGGGGAGCTGTTTTTT. It yields the protein CASSYTSGGAGELFF. The J gene is TRBJ2-2, the V gene TRBV6-5, with 13 bases identical to TRBD2. Trimming took 2 bases from V and 6 from J; bases not matched to a gene: 0. CDR1 and CDR2 (germline): MNHEY, SVGAGI. The CDR3 runs 15 residues.

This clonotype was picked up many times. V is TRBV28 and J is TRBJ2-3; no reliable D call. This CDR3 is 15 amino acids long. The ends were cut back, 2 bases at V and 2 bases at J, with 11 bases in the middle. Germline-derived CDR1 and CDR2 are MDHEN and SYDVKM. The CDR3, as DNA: TGTGCCAGCAGTTTACAACGGGTATACACAGATACGCAGTATTTT. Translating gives CASSLQRVYTDTQYF.

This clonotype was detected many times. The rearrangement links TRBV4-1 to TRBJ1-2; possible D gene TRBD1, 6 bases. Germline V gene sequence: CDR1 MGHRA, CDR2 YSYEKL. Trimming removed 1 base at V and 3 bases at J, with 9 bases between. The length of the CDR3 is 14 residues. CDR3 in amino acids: CASSQGPGDYGYTF. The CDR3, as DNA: TGCGCCAGCAGCCAAGGTCCAGGGGACTATGGCTACACCTTC.

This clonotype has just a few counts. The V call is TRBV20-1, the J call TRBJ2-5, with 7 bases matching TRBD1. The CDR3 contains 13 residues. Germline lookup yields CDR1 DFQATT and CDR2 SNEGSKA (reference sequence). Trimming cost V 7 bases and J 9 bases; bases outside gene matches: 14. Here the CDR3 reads CSVRGTGARPQYF. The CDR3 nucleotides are TGCAGTGTAAGGGGTACAGGGGCCAGACCCCAGTACTTC.

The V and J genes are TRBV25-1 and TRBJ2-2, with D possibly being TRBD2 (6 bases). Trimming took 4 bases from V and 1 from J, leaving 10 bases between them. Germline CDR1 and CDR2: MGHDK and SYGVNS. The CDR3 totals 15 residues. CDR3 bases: TGTGCCAGCAGTGTCCTAGCGAGGAACACCGGGGAGCTGTTTTTT. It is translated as CASSVLARNTGELFF.

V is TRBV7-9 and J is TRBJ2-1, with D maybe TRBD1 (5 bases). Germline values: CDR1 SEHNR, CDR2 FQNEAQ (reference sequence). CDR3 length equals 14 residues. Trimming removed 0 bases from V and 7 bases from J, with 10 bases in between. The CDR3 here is CASSLAGRRNEQFF. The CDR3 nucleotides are TGTGCCAGCAGCTTAGCGGGGCGACGAAATGAGCAGTTCTTC.

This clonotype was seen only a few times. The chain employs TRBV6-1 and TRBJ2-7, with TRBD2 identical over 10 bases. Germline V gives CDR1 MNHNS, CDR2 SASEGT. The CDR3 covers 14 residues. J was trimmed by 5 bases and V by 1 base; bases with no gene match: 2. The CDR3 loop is CASSEEGTSDEQYF. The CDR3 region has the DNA TGTGCCAGCAGTGAAGAGGGGACTAGCGACGAGCAGTACTTC.

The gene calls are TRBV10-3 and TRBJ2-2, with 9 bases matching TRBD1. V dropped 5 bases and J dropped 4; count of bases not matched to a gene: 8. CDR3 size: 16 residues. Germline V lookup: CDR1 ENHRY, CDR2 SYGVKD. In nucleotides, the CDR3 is TGTGCCATCAGTCCAACCGGGACAGGGATCACCGGGGAGCTGTTTTTT. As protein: CAISPTGTGITGELFF.

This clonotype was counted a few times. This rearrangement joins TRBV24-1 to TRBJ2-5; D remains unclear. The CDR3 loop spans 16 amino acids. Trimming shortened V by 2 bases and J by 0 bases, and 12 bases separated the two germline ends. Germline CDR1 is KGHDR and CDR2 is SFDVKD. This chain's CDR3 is CATSDSGERYQETQYF. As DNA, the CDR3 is TGTGCCACCAGTGATTCCGGCGAGAGGTACCAAGAGACCCAGTACTTC.